This TCR beta chain derives from a study of molecular identifiers for immune sequencing clone quantification. TCRdb re-analysed the PCR reads in MiXCR, keeping a single row per CDR3 protein. The repertoire holds over 300,000 distinct CDR3 sequences, with 24% as singletons. This CDR3 contains 13 residues. The germline V and J ends were trimmed by 2 bases and 5 bases, with 10 bases remaining between them. Per the germline V gene, CDR1 is GTSNPN and CDR2 is SVGIG (reference sequence). This clonotype was counted at least ten times. Libraries from naive CD8 cells were generated from approximately 22,000 to 940,000 sorted cells (with 10%, 30% or 50% RNA).

Sequencing was carried out using naive CD8+ T cells from blood, with Jurkat cell RNA spiked in. Subset described: FACS-sorted CD8+CD4-CCR7+CD45RA+ naive T cells. The V and J genes are TRBV30 and TRBJ1-5; D call uncertain. This clonotype was sampled from a human donor in good health. Some libraries in this study had Jurkat cell RNA spiked in. In DNA form, the CDR3 reads TGTGCCTGGAGTTGGTCGGTTCATCAGCCCCAGCATTTT. It specifies CAWSWSVHQPQHF.